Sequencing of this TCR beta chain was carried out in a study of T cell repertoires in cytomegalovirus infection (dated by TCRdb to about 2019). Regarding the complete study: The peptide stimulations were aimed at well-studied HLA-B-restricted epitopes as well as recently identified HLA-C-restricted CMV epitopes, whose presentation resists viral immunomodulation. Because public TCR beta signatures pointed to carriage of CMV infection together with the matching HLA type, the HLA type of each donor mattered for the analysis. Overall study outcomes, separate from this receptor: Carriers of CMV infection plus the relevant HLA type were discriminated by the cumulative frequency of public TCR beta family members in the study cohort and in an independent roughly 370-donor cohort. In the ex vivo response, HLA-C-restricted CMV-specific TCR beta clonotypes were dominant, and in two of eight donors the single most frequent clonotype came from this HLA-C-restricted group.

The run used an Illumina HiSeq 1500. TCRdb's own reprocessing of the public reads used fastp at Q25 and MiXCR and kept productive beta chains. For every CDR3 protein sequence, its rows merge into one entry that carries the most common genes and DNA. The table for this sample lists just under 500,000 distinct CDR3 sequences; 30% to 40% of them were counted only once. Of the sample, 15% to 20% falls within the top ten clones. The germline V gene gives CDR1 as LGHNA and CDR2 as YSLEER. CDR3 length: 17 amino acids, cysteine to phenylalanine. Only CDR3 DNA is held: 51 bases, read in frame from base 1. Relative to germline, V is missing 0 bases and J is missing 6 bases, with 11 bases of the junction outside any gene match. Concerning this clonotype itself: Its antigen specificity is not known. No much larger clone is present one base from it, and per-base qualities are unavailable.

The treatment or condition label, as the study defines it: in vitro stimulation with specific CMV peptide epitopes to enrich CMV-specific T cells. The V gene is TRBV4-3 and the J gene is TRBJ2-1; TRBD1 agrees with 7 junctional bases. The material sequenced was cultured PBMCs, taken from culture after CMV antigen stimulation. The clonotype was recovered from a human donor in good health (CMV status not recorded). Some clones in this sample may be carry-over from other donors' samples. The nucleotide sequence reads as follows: TGCGCCAGCAGCCAAGAAGGGGGCGGCCCTAGAGGCAATGAGCAGTTCTTC. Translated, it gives CASSQEGGGPRGNEQFF.